Listed below are T cell receptor beta chains from one sample, sequenced in a study of graft-versus-host responses after intestinal transplantation. These receptors have no identified antigens. The data were produced by immunoSEQ multiplex PCR, yet TCRdb's version contains in-frame clones alone and is incomplete. The table records about 100,000 clones, roughly 89% of them present only once. This specimen consisted of unstimulated CD4+ T cells sorted from spleen or lymph node cells, obtained before transplant. The origin of the receptors is a human donor who was the organ donor for an intestinal transplant. The CDR3 runs from the conserved cysteine through the conserved F or W. The D gene is left open where the match is weak. Some rows mark clone size as missing; the rest say once, few, many or name a class of expanded clone.

D,J,size,V,CDR3,DNA
.,TRBJ2-1,.,TRBV28,CASSTNSNEQFF,TGTGCCAGCAGTACTAATAGCAATGAGCAGTTCTTC
TRBD1,TRBJ1-1,few,TRBV19,CASSRSRTGETEAFF,TGTGCCAGCAGCCGGTCCAGGACAGGCGAGACTGAAGCTTTCTTT
.,TRBJ2-3,.,TRBV20-1,CSARTLDTQYF,TGCAGTGCTAGGACTTTAGATACGCAGTATTTT
TRBD1,TRBJ1-1,.,TRBV6-5,CASRKQGTTQAFF,TGTGCCAGCAGGAAACAGGGGACGACTCAAGCTTTCTTT
.,TRBJ2-7,once,TRBV5-1,CASRTEGISYEQYF,TGCGCCAGCAGAACGGAGGGGATATCCTACGAGCAGTACTTC
.,TRBJ1-5,.,TRBV19,CASSIRAGFSNQPQHF,TGTGCCAGTAGTATTCGTGCAGGATTTAGCAATCAGCCCCAGCATTTT
TRBD1,TRBJ2-7,.,TRBV10-1,CASSYGTGNYEQYF,TGCGCCAGCAGTTACGGGACAGGGAATTACGAGCAGTACTTC
.,TRBJ2-2,.,TRBV5-4,CASSLGSSSATGELFF,TGTGCCAGCAGCTTGGGGTCTAGTTCGGCGACCGGGGAGCTGTTTTTT
TRBD2,TRBJ2-7,.,TRBV7-2,CASSGSGGTTYEQYF,TGTGCCAGCAGCGGCTCGGGGGGGACGACCTACGAGCAGTACTTC
.,TRBJ2-7,few,TRBV11-2,CASSPLGVGDAEQYF,TGTGCCAGCAGCCCCCTGGGAGTAGGGGACGCGGAGCAGTACTTC
TRBD1,TRBJ1-1,.,TRBV6-6,CASSRDRTEAFF,TGTGCCAGCAGTAGGGACAGGACTGAAGCTTTCTTT
TRBD2,TRBJ2-1,.,TRBV19,CASRSLLAGLGEQFF,TGTGCCAGTAGGTCCCTCCTAGCGGGACTAGGTGAGCAGTTCTTC
.,TRBJ2-7,.,TRBV4-1,CASSQDRWQGNYEQYF,TGCGCCAGCAGCCAAGATAGGTGGCAGGGAAACTACGAGCAGTACTTC
.,TRBJ1-5,once,TRBV7-2,CASSSKSRLLAQHF,TGTGCCAGCAGCTCGAAGTCCCGGTTACTGGCCCAGCATTTT
.,TRBJ2-3,.,TRBV1,CTSSQDSQRASTDTQYF,TGCACCAGCAGCCAAGATAGCCAGCGGGCTAGCACAGATACGCAGTATTTT
TRBD1,TRBJ1-2,.,TRBV29-1,CSVVGTDYGYTF,TGCAGCGTTGTGGGGACAGACTATGGCTACACCTTC
.,TRBJ1-5,.,TRBV6-5,CASRSGNSNQPQHF,TGTGCCAGCAGGTCGGGAAATAGCAATCAGCCCCAGCATTTT
.,TRBJ2-7,.,TRBV11-3,CASSWEWGEKQYF,TGTGCCAGCAGCTGGGAGTGGGGGGAGAAGCAGTACTTC
.,TRBJ1-1,.,TRBV6-1,CASREPATEAFF,TGTGCCAGCAGGGAGCCGGCGACTGAAGCTTTCTTT
TRBD2,TRBJ2-5,.,TRBV5-4,CASSLVRTSGGPSETQYF,TGTGCCAGCAGCTTGGTACGGACTAGCGGGGGGCCTAGTGAGACCCAGTACTTC
.,TRBJ1-6,.,TRBV6-5,CASREPFRPLHF,TGTGCCAGCAGAGAACCTTTCAGACCCCTCCACTTT
.,TRBJ1-2,.,TRBV5-1,CASSLGSGGAGYTF,TGCGCCAGCAGCTTGGGCTCGGGGGGCGCTGGCTACACCTTC
TRBD1,TRBJ2-5,.,TRBV9,CASSVPGQGSETQYF,TGTGCCAGCAGCGTTCCGGGACAGGGCAGTGAGACCCAGTACTTC
.,TRBJ2-1,.,TRBV7-8,CASSLAETSVNEQFF,TGTGCCAGCAGCTTAGCGGAGACTAGTGTCAATGAGCAGTTCTTC
.,TRBJ1-4,few,TRBV6-1,CASSEAKANEKLFF,TGTGCCAGCAGTGAAGCGAAGGCTAATGAAAAACTGTTTTTT
.,TRBJ1-5,.,TRBV6-5,CASRPPGQRNQPQHF,TGTGCCAGCAGGCCACCGGGACAAAGGAATCAGCCCCAGCATTTT
TRBD1,TRBJ2-3,.,TRBV9,CASSGTDRATDTQYF,TGTGCCAGCAGCGGGACGGACAGGGCCACAGATACGCAGTATTTT
.,TRBJ1-2,.,TRBV2,CASNSDSSYGYTF,TGTGCCAGCAATTCGGACAGCTCCTATGGCTACACCTTC
.,TRBJ1-4,.,TRBV15,CATSRGPGKLFF,TGTGCCACCAGCAGAGGTCCCGGAAAACTGTTTTTT
.,TRBJ1-2,once,TRBV6-1,CASSEGWQGRGYTF,TGTGCCAGCAGTGAAGGGTGGCAGGGACGGGGCTACACCTTC
.,TRBJ1-1,.,TRBV30,CAWSVRFAGARDRNTEAFF,TGTGCCTGGAGTGTAAGGTTTGCAGGGGCCCGAGACAGGAACACTGAAGCTTTCTTT
.,TRBJ1-4,.,TRBV2,CASSRDGAANEKLFF,TGTGCCAGCAGTCGAGATGGGGCAGCTAATGAAAAACTGTTTTTT
.,TRBJ2-4,.,TRBV6-5,CASSYSGSGAKNIQYF,TGTGCCAGCAGTTACTCTGGAAGTGGAGCTAAAAACATTCAGTACTTC
TRBD1,TRBJ1-1,.,TRBV7-2,CASRTRTGTLNTEAFF,TGTGCCAGCAGAACGAGGACAGGGACTCTGAACACTGAAGCTTTCTTT
TRBD1,TRBJ1-5,.,TRBV7-6,CASSRLEGAVNQPQHF,TGTGCCAGCAGTAGGCTAGAGGGGGCGGTCAATCAGCCCCAGCATTTT
TRBD2,TRBJ2-7,.,TRBV6-6,CASGSSGEPYEQYF,TGTGCCAGCGGAAGTAGCGGGGAGCCCTACGAGCAGTACTTC
.,TRBJ1-1,.,TRBV7-2,CASSLPGLTEAFF,TGTGCCAGCAGCTTACCAGGGCTCACTGAAGCTTTCTTT
.,TRBJ2-4,.,TRBV11-2,CASSSAAIIAKNIQYF,TGTGCCAGCAGCTCAGCCGCGATTATAGCCAAAAACATTCAGTACTTC
.,TRBJ1-3,.,TRBV6-5,CASSYSLGFSGNTIYF,TGTGCCAGCAGTTACTCCCTAGGCTTCTCTGGAAACACCATATATTTT
TRBD2,TRBJ2-3,.,TRBV11-2,CASSLAPGGGLDTQYF,TGTGCCAGCAGCTTAGCCCCCGGGGGGGGGCTAGATACGCAGTATTTT
.,TRBJ2-7,.,TRBV5-1,CASSARGDYEQYF,TGCGCCAGCAGCGCGCGAGGGGACTACGAGCAGTACTTC
TRBD2,TRBJ2-5,.,TRBV9,CASSSSSGGAGETQYF,TGTGCCAGCAGCTCTTCGTCCGGGGGGGCCGGAGAGACCCAGTACTTC
TRBD1,TRBJ1-2,.,TRBV5-4,CASSPRTGGYGYTF,TGTGCCAGCAGCCCGAGGACAGGGGGCTATGGCTACACCTTC
TRBD2,TRBJ2-3,few,TRBV6-4,CASSDSSGGADTQYF,TGTGCCAGCAGTGACTCGAGCGGGGGGGCAGATACGCAGTATTTT
.,TRBJ1-2,once,TRBV6-5,CASSFGRAGGYTF,TGTGCCAGCAGTTTCGGCAGGGCGGGTGGCTACACCTTC
.,TRBJ2-2,.,TRBV5-8,CASSLYRNPGELFF,TGTGCCAGCAGCTTGTACAGGAACCCCGGGGAGCTGTTTTTT
.,TRBJ1-1,.,TRBV27,CASSASQGLAEAFF,TGTGCCAGCAGTGCGAGTCAGGGGTTGGCTGAAGCTTTCTTT
TRBD1,TRBJ2-1,.,TRBV5-1,CASSSFYRGDEQFF,TGCGCCAGCAGCTCATTTTACAGGGGCGATGAGCAGTTCTTC
.,TRBJ2-7,.,TRBV6-5,CASSYSSQAAEQYF,TGTGCCAGCAGTTACTCGTCCCAGGCGGCCGAGCAGTACTTC
TRBD1,TRBJ2-1,.,TRBV11-2,CASSLYGTAYNEQFF,TGTGCCAGCAGCTTATACGGGACAGCGTACAATGAGCAGTTCTTC
.,TRBJ2-5,.,TRBV7-9,CASSFLGETQYF,TGTGCCAGCAGCTTTCTCGGGGAGACCCAGTACTTC
.,TRBJ1-2,.,TRBV19,CASSIGRRGRDGYTF,TGTGCCAGTAGTATAGGTCGCCGGGGAAGGGATGGCTACACCTTC
.,TRBJ1-5,.,TRBV15,CATSRDKQYNQPQHF,TGTGCCACCAGCAGAGATAAACAGTACAATCAGCCCCAGCATTTT
.,TRBJ2-3,.,TRBV5-1,CASSSSTAPDTQYF,TGCGCCAGCAGCTCCTCGACAGCACCAGATACGCAGTATTTT
.,TRBJ2-7,.,TRBV6-5,CASKFGDTSYEQYF,TGTGCCAGCAAATTCGGGGACACCTCCTACGAGCAGTACTTC
TRBD2,TRBJ2-7,.,TRBV7-3,CASSLAGSYEQYF,TGTGCCAGCAGCCTAGCGGGCTCCTACGAGCAGTACTTC
TRBD2,TRBJ2-7,.,TRBV6-1,CASRKGLAGYEQYF,TGTGCCAGCAGGAAGGGACTAGCGGGCTACGAGCAGTACTTC
TRBD1,TRBJ1-3,.,TRBV19,CASKNPGQGTGNTIYF,TGTGCCAGTAAAAATCCGGGACAGGGGACTGGAAACACCATATATTTT
.,TRBJ1-2,.,TRBV6-4,CASSDSRGVYGYTF,TGTGCCAGCAGTGACTCTAGGGGCGTCTATGGCTACACCTTC